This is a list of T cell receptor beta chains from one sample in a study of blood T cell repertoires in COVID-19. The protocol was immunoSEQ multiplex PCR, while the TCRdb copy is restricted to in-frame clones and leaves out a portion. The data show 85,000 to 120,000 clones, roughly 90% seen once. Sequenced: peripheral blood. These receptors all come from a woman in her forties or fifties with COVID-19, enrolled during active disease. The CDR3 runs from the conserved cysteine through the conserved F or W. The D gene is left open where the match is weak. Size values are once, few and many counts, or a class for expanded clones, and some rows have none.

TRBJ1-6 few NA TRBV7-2 CASSQYRRPRNSPLHF TGTGCCAGCAGCCAATACCGGAGACCGAGGAATTCACCCCTCCACTTT
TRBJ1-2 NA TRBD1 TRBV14 CASSVTDREYGYTF TGTGCCAGCAGCGTTACGGACAGGGAATATGGCTACACCTTC
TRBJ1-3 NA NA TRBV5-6 CASSPRGQLDSGNTIYF TGTGCCAGCAGCCCGCGAGGACAGTTAGACTCTGGAAACACCATATATTTT
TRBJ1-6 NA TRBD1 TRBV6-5 CASRDRDGYNSPLHF TGTGCCAGCAGGGACAGGGACGGGTATAATTCACCCCTCCACTTT
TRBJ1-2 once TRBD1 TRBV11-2 CASSLVRDSYGYTF TGTGCCAGCAGCCTCGTCCGGGACAGCTATGGCTACACCTTC
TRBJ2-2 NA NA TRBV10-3 CAILKGANTGELFF TGTGCCATCCTTAAGGGGGCGAACACCGGGGAGCTGTTTTTT
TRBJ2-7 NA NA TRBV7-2 CASSIPVYQGSHEQYF TGTGCCAGCAGCATACCGGTTTACCAGGGGTCTCATGAGCAGTACTTC
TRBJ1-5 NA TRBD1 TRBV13 CASSRQGRNQPQHF TGTGCCAGCAGCCGACAGGGGAGGAATCAGCCCCAGCATTTT
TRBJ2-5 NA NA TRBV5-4 CASRKGGQETQYF TGTGCCAGCAGAAAAGGGGGACAAGAGACCCAGTACTTC
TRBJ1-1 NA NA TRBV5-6 CASSFSGVWTEAFF TGTGCCAGCAGCTTTAGCGGGGTTTGGACTGAAGCTTTCTTT
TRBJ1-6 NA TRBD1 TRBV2 CASSEDRGRNSPLHF TGTGCCAGCAGTGAAGACAGGGGCCGTAATTCACCCCTCCACTTT
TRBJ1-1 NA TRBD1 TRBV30 CAWSAGTANTEAFF TGTGCCTGGAGTGCGGGGACAGCGAACACTGAAGCTTTCTTT
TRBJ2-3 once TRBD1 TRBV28 CASKHLRGRTRDTDTQYF TGTGCCAGCAAACATCTCAGGGGGAGAACAAGGGACACAGATACGCAGTATTTT
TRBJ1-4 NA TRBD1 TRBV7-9 CASSLGTASYEKLFF TGTGCCAGCAGCCTAGGGACAGCCTCTTATGAAAAACTGTTTTTT
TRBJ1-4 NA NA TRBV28 CASSLGGATNEKLFF TGTGCCAGCAGTTTGGGAGGCGCAACTAATGAAAAACTGTTTTTT
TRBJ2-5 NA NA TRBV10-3 CAISEYLETQYF TGTGCCATCAGTGAGTACTTGGAGACCCAGTACTTC
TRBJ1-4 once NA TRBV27 CASSFQGRNEKLFF TGTGCCAGCAGTTTCCAGGGCCGAAATGAAAAACTGTTTTTT
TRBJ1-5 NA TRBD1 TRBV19 CASSILPTGVLNQPQHF TGTGCCAGTAGTATACTACCAACAGGGGTCCTCAATCAGCCCCAGCATTTT
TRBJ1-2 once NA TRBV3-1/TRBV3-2 CASSPSLGRFYGYTF TGTGCCAGCAGCCCTTCCTTGGGGAGGTTCTATGGCTACACCTTC
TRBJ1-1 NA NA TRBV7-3 CASSPGLPNTEAFF TGTGCCAGCAGCCCCGGGTTACCGAACACTGAAGCTTTCTTT
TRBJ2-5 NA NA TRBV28 CASSPTRETQYF TGTGCCAGCAGCCCCACCCGGGAGACCCAGTACTTC
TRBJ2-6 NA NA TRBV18 CASSPLKSSGPSGANVLTF TGTGCCAGCTCACCACTAAAGTCTTCAGGGCCGTCTGGGGCCAACGTCCTGACTTTC
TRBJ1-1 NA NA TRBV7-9 CASSLVTPQGTEAFF TGTGCCAGCAGCTTAGTGACACCCCAGGGGACTGAAGCTTTCTTT
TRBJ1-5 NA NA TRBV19 CASSWSRSNQPQHF TGTGCCAGTAGTTGGTCACGGAGCAATCAGCCCCAGCATTTT
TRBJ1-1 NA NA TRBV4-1 CAPIGQQEGAFF TGCGCCCCTATTGGGCAGCAGGAGGGAGCTTTCTTT
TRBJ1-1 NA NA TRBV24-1 CATKGGPMNTEAFF TGTGCCACTAAGGGAGGTCCCATGAACACTGAAGCTTTCTTT
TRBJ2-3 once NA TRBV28 CASRTDRGGFTDTQYF TGTGCCAGCAGGACGGACAGAGGGGGTTTCACAGATACGCAGTATTTT
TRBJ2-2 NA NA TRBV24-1 CATSGAGELFF TGTGCCACCAGTGGAGCCGGGGAGCTGTTTTTT
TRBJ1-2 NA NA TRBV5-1 CASSLADGERRYTF TGCGCCAGCAGCTTGGCCGACGGGGAACGGAGGTACACCTTC
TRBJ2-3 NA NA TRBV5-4 CASSQADFTDTQYF TGTGCCAGCAGCCAGGCGGACTTCACAGATACGCAGTATTTT
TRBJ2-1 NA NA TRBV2 CASSPTLGRDNEQFF TGTGCCAGCAGTCCCACTTTGGGCAGGGACAATGAGCAGTTCTTC
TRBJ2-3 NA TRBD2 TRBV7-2 CASSSPAVSGDLTDTQYF TGTGCCAGCAGCTCCCCAGCCGTTAGCGGGGACCTCACAGATACGCAGTATTTT
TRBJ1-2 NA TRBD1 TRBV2 CASSGTGNYGYTF TGTGCCAGCAGTGGGACAGGCAACTATGGCTACACCTTC
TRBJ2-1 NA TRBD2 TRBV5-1 CASSIAGGLVYEQFF TGCGCCAGCAGCATAGCGGGGGGGCTAGTATATGAGCAGTTCTTC
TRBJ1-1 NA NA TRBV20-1 CSARGGTEAFF TGCAGTGCCCGGGGGGGGACTGAAGCTTTCTTT
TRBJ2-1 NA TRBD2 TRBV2 CASSEAGGSGSSYNEQFF TGTGCCAGCAGTGAAGCCGGGGGTAGCGGGAGCTCCTACAATGAGCAGTTCTTC
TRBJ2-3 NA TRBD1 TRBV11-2 CASSPGQSTDTQYF TGTGCCAGCAGCCCGGGACAGTCCACAGATACGCAGTATTTT
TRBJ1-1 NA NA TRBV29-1 CSVEGRNRVTEAFF TGCAGCGTTGAAGGCCGGAACAGGGTCACTGAAGCTTTCTTT
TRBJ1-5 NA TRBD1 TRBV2 CASSRTGFNQPQHF TGTGCCAGCAGTAGGACAGGGTTTAATCAGCCCCAGCATTTT
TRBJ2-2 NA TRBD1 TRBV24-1 CATSAGTGGTGELFF TGTGCCACCAGCGCCGGGACAGGGGGAACCGGGGAGCTGTTTTTT
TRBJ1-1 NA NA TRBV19 CASTRDGLRGTEAFF TGTGCCAGTACCAGGGACGGACTAAGGGGCACTGAAGCTTTCTTT
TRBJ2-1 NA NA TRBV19 CASRLGPSNNEQFF TGTGCCAGTAGGTTGGGGCCTTCTAACAATGAGCAGTTCTTC
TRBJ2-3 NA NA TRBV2 CASQLAAPTDTQYF TGTGCCAGCCAACTAGCCGCACCCACAGATACGCAGTATTTT
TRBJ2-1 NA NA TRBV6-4 CASRPSSTEYNEQFF TGTGCCAGCAGACCGAGTTCCACAGAGTACAATGAGCAGTTCTTC
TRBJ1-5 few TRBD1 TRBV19 CASSPGQGVGQPQHF TGTGCCAGTAGTCCTGGACAGGGGGTGGGACAGCCCCAGCATTTT
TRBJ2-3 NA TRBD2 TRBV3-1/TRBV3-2 CASSQVPSGGVHTQYF TGTGCCAGCAGCCAAGTTCCTAGCGGGGGGGTACATACGCAGTATTTT
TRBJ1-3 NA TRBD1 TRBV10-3 CAIRETGGPSGNTIYF TGTGCCATCAGGGAAACAGGGGGCCCCTCTGGAAACACCATATATTTT
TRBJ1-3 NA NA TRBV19 CASNRGSAGNTIYF TGTGCCAGTAACCGGGGGTCTGCTGGAAACACCATATATTTT